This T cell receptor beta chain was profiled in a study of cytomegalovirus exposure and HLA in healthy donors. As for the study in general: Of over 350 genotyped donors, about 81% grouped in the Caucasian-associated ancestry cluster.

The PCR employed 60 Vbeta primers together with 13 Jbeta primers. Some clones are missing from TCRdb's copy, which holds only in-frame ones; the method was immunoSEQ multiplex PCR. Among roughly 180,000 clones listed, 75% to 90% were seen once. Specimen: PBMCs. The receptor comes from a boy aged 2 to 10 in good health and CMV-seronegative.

The CDR3 nucleotides read TGCGCCAGCAGCTTGGCAGACGGGGAGCTGTTTTTT. The encoded protein is CASSLADGELFF. The rearrangement links TRBV5-1 to TRBJ2-2; D ambiguous. The CDR3 has 12 amino acids. V dropped 0 bases and J dropped 7 bases, with 4 bases sitting between them. Germline lookup yields CDR1 SGHRS and CDR2 YFSETQ. Full variable domain (outside the CDR3, taken from reference TRBV5-1 and TRBJ2-2): KAGVTQTPRYLIKTRGQQVTLSCSPISGHRSVSWYQQTPGQGLQFLFEYFSETQRNKGNFPGRFSGRQFSNSRSEMNVSTLELGDSALYLCASSLADGELFFGEGSRLTVL.